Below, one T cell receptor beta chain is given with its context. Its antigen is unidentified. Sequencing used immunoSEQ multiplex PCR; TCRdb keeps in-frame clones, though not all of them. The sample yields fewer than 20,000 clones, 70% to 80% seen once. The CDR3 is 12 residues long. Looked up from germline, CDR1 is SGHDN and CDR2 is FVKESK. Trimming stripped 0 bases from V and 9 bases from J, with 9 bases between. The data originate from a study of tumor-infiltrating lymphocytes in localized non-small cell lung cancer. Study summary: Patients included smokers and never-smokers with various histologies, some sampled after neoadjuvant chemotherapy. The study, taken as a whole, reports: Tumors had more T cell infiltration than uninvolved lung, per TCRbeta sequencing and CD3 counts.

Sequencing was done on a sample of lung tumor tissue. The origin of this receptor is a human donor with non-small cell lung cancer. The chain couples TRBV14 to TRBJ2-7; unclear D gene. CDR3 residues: CASSQDRQTQYF. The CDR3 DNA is TGTGCCAGCAGCCAAGATCGGCAAACGCAGTACTTC.